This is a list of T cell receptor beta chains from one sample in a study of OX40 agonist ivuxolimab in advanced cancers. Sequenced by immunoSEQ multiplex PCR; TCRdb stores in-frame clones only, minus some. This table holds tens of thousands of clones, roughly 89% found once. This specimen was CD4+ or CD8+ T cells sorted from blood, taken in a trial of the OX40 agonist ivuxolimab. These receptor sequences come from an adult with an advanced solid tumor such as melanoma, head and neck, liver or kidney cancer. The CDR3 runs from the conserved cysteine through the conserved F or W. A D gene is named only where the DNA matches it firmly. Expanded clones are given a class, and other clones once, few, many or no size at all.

CASSIRPEGGGSYEQYF	TGTGCCAGTAGTATTCGCCCCGAAGGGGGCGGCTCCTACGAGCAGTACTTC	TRBV19	-	TRBJ2-7	17	TRBD1
CASSLIPFNEQFF	TGCGCCAGCAGCTTGATTCCTTTTAATGAGCAGTTCTTC	TRBV5-1	-	TRBJ2-1	13	-
CASSEGQGDTEAFF	TGTGCCAGCAGTGAGGGACAGGGGGACACTGAAGCTTTCTTT	TRBV25-1	-	TRBJ1-1	14	TRBD1
CASSLQGGGVTDTQYF	TGTGCCAGCAGCCTCCAGGGCGGGGGGGTAACAGATACGCAGTATTTT	TRBV11-2	-	TRBJ2-3	16	TRBD2
CSARGRDTQYF	TGCAGTGCTAGGGGGAGGGATACGCAGTATTTT	TRBV20-1	-	TRBJ2-3	11	-
CASSSGTGESPLHF	TGTGCCAGCAGCTCCGGGACAGGGGAATCACCCCTCCACTTT	TRBV9	-	TRBJ1-6	14	TRBD1
CSVRRDSSQETQYF	TGCAGCGTCCGCCGGGACAGTTCCCAAGAGACCCAGTACTTC	TRBV29-1	-	TRBJ2-5	14	TRBD1
CASRPVGAGGPSEETQYF	TGTGCCAGCAGACCCGTTGGGGCGGGGGGGCCTTCAGAAGAGACCCAGTACTTC	TRBV11-2	once	TRBJ2-5	18	TRBD2
CASSSQGATSYEQYF	TGTGCCAGCAGTTCACAGGGGGCGACCTCCTACGAGCAGTACTTC	TRBV7-9	-	TRBJ2-7	15	TRBD1
CASSKQGDYEQYF	TGTGCCAGTAGTAAACAGGGTGACTACGAGCAGTACTTC	TRBV19	few	TRBJ2-7	13	-
CASSSLTWGNTEAFF	TGTGCCAGCAGCTCCCTCACATGGGGCAACACTGAAGCTTTCTTT	TRBV7-8	once	TRBJ1-1	15	-
CASSLVRSVSYGYTF	TGTGCCAGCAGCTTAGTACGTTCGGTCAGCTATGGCTACACCTTC	TRBV11-2	-	TRBJ1-2	15	-
CASEGQGVQPQHF	TGTGCCAGCGAGGGACAGGGGGTTCAGCCCCAGCATTTT	TRBV6-6	-	TRBJ1-5	13	TRBD1
CASSPPRPASTDTQYF	TGTGCCAGCTCACCACCGAGGCCGGCTAGCACAGATACGCAGTATTTT	TRBV18	-	TRBJ2-3	16	-
CASSLTGPNTGELFF	TGTGCCAGCAGTCTTACGGGACCTAACACCGGGGAGCTGTTTTTT	TRBV7-3	-	TRBJ2-2	15	-
CASSPRGWDGETQYF	TGTGCCAGCTCACCAAGGGGTTGGGATGGAGAGACCCAGTACTTC	TRBV18	-	TRBJ2-5	15	-
CASSQRGAGDTQYF	TGCGCCAGCAGCCAGCGGGGGGCAGGAGATACGCAGTATTTT	TRBV5-1	-	TRBJ2-3	14	TRBD2
CASSLGPLWQETQYF	TGTGCCAGCAGCTTGGGCCCCTTGTGGCAAGAGACCCAGTACTTC	TRBV5-5	-	TRBJ2-5	15	-